This T cell receptor (beta chain) was recorded in a study of OX40 agonist ivuxolimab in advanced cancers. Study results and limitations: The mean number of expanded clones was higher in CD8+ T cells than in CD4+.

V was cut by 3 bases and J by 9 bases, with 6 bases left in between. CDR1 and CDR2 from the germline V gene are SEHNR and FQNEAQ (reference sequence). The CDR3 spans 12 residues. It was autoimmune disease history or systemic immunosuppression that excluded patients. The repertoire was sequenced with immunoSEQ multiplex PCR; TCRdb's copy has only in-frame clones and lacks some. The sample records roughly 60,000 clones, 84% being singletons. Turning to this clone: No antigen is known for it.

The TCR sequence derives from an adult with an advanced solid tumor such as melanoma, head and neck, liver or kidney cancer. V and J are TRBV7-9 and TRBJ1-6, with a tentative D call TRBD1 (5 bases). Sequences were derived from CD4+ or CD8+ T cells sorted from blood, sampled in a trial of the OX40 agonist ivuxolimab. The CDR3 loop is CASSLGGSPLHF. In DNA form, the CDR3 reads TGTGCCAGCAGCTTGGGGGGTTCACCCCTCCACTTT. Drawing the rest from reference TRBV7-9 and TRBJ1-6, the complete variable domain is DTGVSQNPRHKITKRGQNVTFRCDPISEHNRLYWYRQTLGQGPEFLTYFQNEAQLEKSRLLSDRFSAERPKGSFSTLEIQRTEQGDSAMYLCASSLGGSPLHFGNGTRLTVT.